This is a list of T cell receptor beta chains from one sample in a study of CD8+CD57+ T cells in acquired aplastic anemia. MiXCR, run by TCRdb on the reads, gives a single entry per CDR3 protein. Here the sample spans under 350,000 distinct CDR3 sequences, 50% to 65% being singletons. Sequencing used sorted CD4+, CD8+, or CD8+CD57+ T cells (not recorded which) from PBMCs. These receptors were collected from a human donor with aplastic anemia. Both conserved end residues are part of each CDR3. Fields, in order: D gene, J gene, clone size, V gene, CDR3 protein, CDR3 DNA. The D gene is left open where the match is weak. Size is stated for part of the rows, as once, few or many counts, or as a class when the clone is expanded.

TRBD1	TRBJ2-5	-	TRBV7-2	CASRTGQGLTQYF	TGTGCCAGCAGGACGGGACAGGGGTTGACCCAGTACTTC
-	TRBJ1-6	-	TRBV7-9	CASSRGGYSPLHF	TGTGCCAGCAGCCGTGGGGGTTATTCACCCCTCCACTTT
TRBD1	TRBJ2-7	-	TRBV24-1	CASSQTGTAFEQYF	TGTGCCAGCAGTCAAACCGGGACAGCCTTCGAGCAGTACTTC
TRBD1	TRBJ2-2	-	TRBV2	CASSVGTAYFGELFF	TGTGCCAGCAGTGTTGGGACAGCGTACTTCGGGGAGCTGTTTTTT
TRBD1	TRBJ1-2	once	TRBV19	CASRRQGGYGYTF	TGTGCCAGTAGGCGACAGGGCGGCTATGGCTACACCTTC
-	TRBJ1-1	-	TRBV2	CASRLGSGANTEAFF	TGTGCCAGCAGGTTAGGTAGCGGGGCGAACACTGAAGCTTTCTTT
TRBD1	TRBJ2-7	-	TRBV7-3	CASSLMGQDYEQYF	TGTGCCAGCAGCTTGATGGGACAGGACTACGAGCAGTACTTC
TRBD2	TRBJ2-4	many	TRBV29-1	CSVELAGENIQYF	TGCAGCGTTGAGCTAGCGGGAGAAAACATTCAGTACTTC
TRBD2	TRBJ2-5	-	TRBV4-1	CASSQPGLLYQETQYF	TGCGCCAGCAGCCAACCGGGACTATTGTACCAAGAGACCCAGTACTTC
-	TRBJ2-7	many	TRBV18	CASSPQTGAHYEQYF	TGTGCCAGCTCACCGCAAACCGGGGCACACTACGAGCAGTACTTC
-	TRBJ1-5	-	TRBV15	CATSRDLGGTHQPQHF	TGTGCCACCAGCAGAGATCTCGGAGGGACACATCAGCCCCAGCATTTT
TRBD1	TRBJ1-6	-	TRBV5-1	CASSLAGTVNNSPLHF	TGCGCCAGCAGCTTGGCCGGGACAGTCAATAATTCACCCCTCCACTTT
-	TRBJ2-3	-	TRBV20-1	CSARDWASAKMYDTQYF	TGCAGTGCTAGAGATTGGGCTAGCGCCAAAATGTATGATACGCAGTATTTT
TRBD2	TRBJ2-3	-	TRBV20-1	CSAPTSTQRETDTQYF	TGCAGTGCCCCGACCTCCACTCAGCGGGAGACAGATACGCAGTATTTT
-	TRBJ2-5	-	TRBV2	CASSGPLGTQYF	TGTGCCAGCAGCGGGCCCCTGGGGACCCAGTACTTC
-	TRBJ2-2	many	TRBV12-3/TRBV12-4	CASRRNTGELFF	TGTGCCAGCAGGCGGAACACCGGGGAGCTGTTTTTT
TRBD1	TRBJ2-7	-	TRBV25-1	CASSGYRGTNSYEQYF	TGTGCCAGCAGTGGATACAGGGGGACCAACTCCTACGAGCAGTACTTC
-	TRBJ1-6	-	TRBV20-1	CSARAPGNSPLHF	TGCAGTGCTAGAGCTCCAGGGAATTCACCCCTCCACTTT
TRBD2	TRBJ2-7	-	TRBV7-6	CASSLTGLAGGYEQYF	TGTGCTAGCAGCTTAACGGGACTAGCGGGGGGCTACGAGCAGTACTTC
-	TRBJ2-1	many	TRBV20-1	CSARDRGGGGSYNEQFF	TGCAGTGCTAGAGATAGAGGGGGGGGGGGCTCCTACAATGAGCAGTTCTTC
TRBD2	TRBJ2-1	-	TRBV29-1	CSVEPGGPYNEQFF	TGCAGCGTTGAACCGGGAGGGCCCTACAATGAGCAGTTCTTC
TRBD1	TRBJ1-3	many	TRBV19	CASRKTGGSGNTIYF	TGTGCCAGTAGGAAGACAGGGGGCTCTGGAAACACCATATATTTT